This T cell receptor beta chain was obtained from a study of T cells in Graves' hyperthyroidism and ophthalmopathy. What was amplified from RNA transcripts were TCR beta CDR3 regions. When the TCR CDR3 underwent first-round RT-PCR, the HTBI primer set was used. TCRdb used MiXCR to reprocess the multiplex PCR reads, holding one entry per CDR3 protein. The sample lists approximately 530,000 distinct CDR3 sequences, just under 20% occurring once. Per germline, CDR1 MDHEN and CDR2 SYDVKM. The CDR3 runs to 12 residues. V dropped 1 base and J dropped 12 bases, with 9 bases sitting between them. The V gene is TRBV28, the J gene TRBJ1-4, with D possibly TRBD1 on 5 matching bases. This TCR derives from a man aged 40-50 years with Graves' ophthalmopathy. Sequencing was carried out using blood. The CDR3 DNA reads TGTGCCAGCAGTTTATATGCAGGGCAACTGTTTTTT. It is translated as CASSLYAGQLFF. Supplemented by reference TRBV28 and TRBJ1-4, the full variable domain reads DVKVTQSSRYLVKRTGEKVFLECVQDMDHENMFWYRQDPGLGLRLIYFSYDVKMKEKGDIPEGYSVSREKKERFSLILESASTNQTSMYLCASSLYAGQLFFGSGTQLSVL.